This TCR beta chain derives from a study of post-analysis software for immune sequencing data. Across the study: The disease courses covered relapsing-remitting, secondary progressive and progressive-relapsing multiple sclerosis. Regarding the study as a whole: Strong co-clustering by F measure linked samples that shared a preparation batch. Controls had significantly higher normalized Chao1 diversity than multiple sclerosis patients. When patients were compared with controls, about 5 TRBV segments were more frequent, TRBV5-6, TRBV5-1 and TRBV20-1 among them.

Trimming stripped 4 bases from V and 2 bases from J, with 6 bases between. CDR3 length equals 13 residues. The germline CDR1 and CDR2 sequences are SGHRS and YFSETQ. In this sample, this clonotype turned up a few times. The antigen remains unidentified. cDNA libraries of TCR beta carried unique molecular identifiers. Input populations of about 0.95 to 11 million T cells gave rise to around 480,000 cDNA molecules. One entry per CDR3 protein results from TCRdb running MiXCR on the PCR reads. The sample holds roughly 540,000 distinct CDR3 sequences, 34% seen once. This TCR came from a girl aged 2-17 years with multiple sclerosis. Specimen: blood. This chain links TRBV5-1 with TRBJ1-4; D not certain. CDR3 protein: CASSHETNEKLFF. The CDR3, as DNA: TGCGCCAGCAGCCACGAGACTAATGAAAAACTGTTTTTT.